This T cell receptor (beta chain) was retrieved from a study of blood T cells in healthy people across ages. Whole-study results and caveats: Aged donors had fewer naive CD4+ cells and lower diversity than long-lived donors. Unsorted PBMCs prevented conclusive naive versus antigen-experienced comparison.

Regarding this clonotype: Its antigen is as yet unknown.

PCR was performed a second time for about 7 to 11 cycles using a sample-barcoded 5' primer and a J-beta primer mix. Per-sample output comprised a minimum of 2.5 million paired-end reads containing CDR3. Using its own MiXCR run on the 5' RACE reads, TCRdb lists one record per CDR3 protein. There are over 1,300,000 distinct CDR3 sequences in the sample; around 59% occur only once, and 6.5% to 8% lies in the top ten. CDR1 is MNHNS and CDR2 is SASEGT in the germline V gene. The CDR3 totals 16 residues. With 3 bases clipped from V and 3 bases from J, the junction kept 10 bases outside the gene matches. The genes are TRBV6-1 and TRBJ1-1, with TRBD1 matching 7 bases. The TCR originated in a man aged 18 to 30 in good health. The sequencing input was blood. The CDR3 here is CASSDLAGQSYTEAFF. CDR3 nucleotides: TGTGCCAGCAGTGACCTTGCGGGACAGAGTTACACTGAAGCTTTCTTT.